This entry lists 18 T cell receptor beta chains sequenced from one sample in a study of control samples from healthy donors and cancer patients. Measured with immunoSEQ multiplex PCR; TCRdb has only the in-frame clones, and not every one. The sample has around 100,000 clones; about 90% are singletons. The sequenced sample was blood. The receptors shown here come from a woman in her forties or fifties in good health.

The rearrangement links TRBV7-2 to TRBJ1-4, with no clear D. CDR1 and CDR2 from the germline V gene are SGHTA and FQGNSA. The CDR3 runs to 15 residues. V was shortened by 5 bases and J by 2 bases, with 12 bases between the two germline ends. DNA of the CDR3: TGTGCCAGCAGCAGCCCCGGGGTCACTAATGAAAAACTGTTTTTT. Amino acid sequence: CASSSPGVTNEKLFF. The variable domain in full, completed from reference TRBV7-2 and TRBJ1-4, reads GAGVSQSPSNKVTEKGKDVELRCDPISGHTALYWYRQSLGQGLEFLIYFQGNSAPDKSGLPSDRFSAERTGGSVSTLTIQRTQQEDSAVYLCASSSPGVTNEKLFFGSGTQLSVL.

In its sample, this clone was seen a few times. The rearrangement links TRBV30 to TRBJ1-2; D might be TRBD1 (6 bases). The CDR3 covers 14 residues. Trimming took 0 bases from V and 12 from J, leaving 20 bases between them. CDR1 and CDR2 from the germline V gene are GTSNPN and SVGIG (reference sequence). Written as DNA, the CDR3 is TGTGCCTGGAGTGTAGAGGGTTGGACAGACAGAAACACCTTC. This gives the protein CAWSVEGWTDRNTF.

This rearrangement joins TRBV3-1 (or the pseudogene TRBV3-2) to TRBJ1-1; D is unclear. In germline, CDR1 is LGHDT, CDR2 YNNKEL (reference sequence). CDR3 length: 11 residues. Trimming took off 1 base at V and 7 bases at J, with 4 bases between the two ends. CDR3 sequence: CASSQAYEAFF. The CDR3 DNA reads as TGTGCCAGCAGCCAAGCTTATGAAGCTTTCTTT.

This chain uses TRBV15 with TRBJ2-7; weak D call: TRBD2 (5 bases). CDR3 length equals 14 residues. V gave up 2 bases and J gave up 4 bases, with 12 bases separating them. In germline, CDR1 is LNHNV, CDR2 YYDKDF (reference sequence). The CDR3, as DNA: TGTGCCACCAGCAGACTAAAGGGAGATTACGAGCAGTACGTC. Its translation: CATSRLKGDYEQYV.

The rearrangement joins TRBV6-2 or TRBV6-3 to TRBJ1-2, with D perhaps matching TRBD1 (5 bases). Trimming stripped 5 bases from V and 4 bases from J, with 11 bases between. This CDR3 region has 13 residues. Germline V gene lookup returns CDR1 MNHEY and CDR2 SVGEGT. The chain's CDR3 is CASSDRGLYGYTF. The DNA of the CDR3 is TGTGCCAGCAGTGACCGGGGCCTCTATGGCTACACCTTC.

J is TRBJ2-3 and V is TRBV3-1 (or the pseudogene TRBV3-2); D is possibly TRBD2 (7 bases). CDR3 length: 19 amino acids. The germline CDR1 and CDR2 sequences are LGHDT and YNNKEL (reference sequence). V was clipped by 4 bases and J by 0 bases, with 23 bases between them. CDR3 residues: CASSPPRGADRSSTDTQYF. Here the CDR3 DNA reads TGTGCCAGCAGCCCACCTCGGGGGGCCGACCGATCTAGCACAGATACGCAGTATTTT.

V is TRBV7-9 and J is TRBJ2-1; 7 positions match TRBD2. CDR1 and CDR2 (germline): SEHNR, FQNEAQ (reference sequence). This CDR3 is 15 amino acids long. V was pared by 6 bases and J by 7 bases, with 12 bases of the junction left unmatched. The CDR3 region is CASSFLREVRNEQFF. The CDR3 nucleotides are TGTGCCAGCAGTTTTTTACGGGAGGTTCGGAATGAGCAGTTCTTC.

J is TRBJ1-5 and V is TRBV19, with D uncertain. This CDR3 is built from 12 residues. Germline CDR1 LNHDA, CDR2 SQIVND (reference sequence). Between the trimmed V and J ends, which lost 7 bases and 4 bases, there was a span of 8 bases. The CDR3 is CASTLGNQPQHF. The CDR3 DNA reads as TGTGCCAGTACCTTAGGGAATCAGCCCCAGCATTTT.

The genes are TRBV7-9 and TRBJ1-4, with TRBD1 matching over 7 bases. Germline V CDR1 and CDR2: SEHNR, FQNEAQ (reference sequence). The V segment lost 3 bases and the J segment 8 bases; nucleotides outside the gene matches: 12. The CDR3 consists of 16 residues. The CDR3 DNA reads TGTGCCAGCAGCTTGCAAGGGGGCGCCTTCGGCGAAAAACTGTTTTTT. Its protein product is CASSLQGGAFGEKLFF.

The CDR3 loop is CASGLVGAGNTEAFF. Here the CDR3 DNA reads TGTGCTAGTGGTTTGGTCGGGGCTGGGAACACTGAAGCTTTCTTT. The chain combines TRBV12-5 with TRBJ1-1; D possibly corresponds to TRBD1 (5 bases). CDR3 length: 15 amino acids. Trimming pared 0 bases from V and 1 base from J, leaving 9 bases between. Germline V gene sequence: CDR1 LGHNT, CDR2 FRNRAP. The entire variable domain, with the rest obtained from reference TRBV12-5 and TRBJ1-1, is as follows: DARVTQTPRHKVTEMGQEVTMRCQPILGHNTVFWYRQTMMQGLELLAYFRNRAPLDDSGMPKDRFSAEMPDATLATLKIQPSEPRDSAVYFCASGLVGAGNTEAFFGQGTRLTVV.

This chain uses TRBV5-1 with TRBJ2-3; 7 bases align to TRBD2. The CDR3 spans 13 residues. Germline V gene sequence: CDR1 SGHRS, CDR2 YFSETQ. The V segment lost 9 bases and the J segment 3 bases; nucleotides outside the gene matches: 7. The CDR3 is CATRGGQTDTQYF. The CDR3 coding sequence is TGCGCCACCCGGGGAGGGCAAACAGATACGCAGTATTTT.

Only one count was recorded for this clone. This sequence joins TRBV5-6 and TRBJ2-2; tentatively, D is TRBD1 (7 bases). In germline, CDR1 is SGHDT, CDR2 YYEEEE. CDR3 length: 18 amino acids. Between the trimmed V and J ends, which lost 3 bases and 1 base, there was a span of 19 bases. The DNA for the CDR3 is TGTGCCAGCAGCTCGCTAACCGGCAGGGGGGAGAACACCGGGGAGCTGTTTTTT. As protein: CASSSLTGRGENTGELFF.

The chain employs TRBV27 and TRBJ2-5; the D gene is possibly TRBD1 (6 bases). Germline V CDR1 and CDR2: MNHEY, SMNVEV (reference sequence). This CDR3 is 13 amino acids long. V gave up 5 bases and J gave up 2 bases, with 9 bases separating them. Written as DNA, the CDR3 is TGTGCCAGCAGTGTGGGACAACAAGAGACCCAGTACTTC. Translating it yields CASSVGQQETQYF.

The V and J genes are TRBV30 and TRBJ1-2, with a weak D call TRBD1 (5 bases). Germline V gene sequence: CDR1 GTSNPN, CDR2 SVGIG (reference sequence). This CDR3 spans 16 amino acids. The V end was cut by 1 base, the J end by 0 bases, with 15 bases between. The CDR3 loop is CAWSAPGAPSNYGYTF. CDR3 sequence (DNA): TGTGCCTGGAGTGCCCCCGGGGCGCCTTCTAACTATGGCTACACCTTC.

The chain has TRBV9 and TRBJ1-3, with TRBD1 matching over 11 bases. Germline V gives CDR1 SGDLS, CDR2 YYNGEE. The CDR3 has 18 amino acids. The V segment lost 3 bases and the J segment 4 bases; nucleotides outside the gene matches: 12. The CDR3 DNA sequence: TGTGCCAGCAGCGCAAAATCCGGGACAGGGGGGGTAGGAAACACCATATATTTT. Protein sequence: CASSAKSGTGGVGNTIYF.

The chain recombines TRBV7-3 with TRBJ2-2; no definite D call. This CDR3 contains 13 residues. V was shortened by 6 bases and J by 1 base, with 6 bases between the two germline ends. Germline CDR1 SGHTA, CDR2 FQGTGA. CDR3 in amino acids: CASRQRNTGELFF. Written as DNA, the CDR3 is TGTGCCAGCAGACAAAGGAACACCGGGGAGCTGTTTTTT. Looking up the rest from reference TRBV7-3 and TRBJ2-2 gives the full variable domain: GAGVSQTPSNKVTEKGKYVELRCDPISGHTALYWYRQSLGQGPEFLIYFQGTGAADDSGLPNDRFFAVRPEGSVSTLKIQRTERGDSAVYLCASRQRNTGELFFGEGSRLTVL.

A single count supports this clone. DNA of the CDR3: TGTGCCAGCAGCTTAAGTCTGGGACAGGGGGTCGGAGATACGCAGTATTTT. Its translation: CASSLSLGQGVGDTQYF. The V and J genes are TRBV7-2 and TRBJ2-3; 11 nucleotides line up with TRBD1. Germline lookup yields CDR1 SGHTA and CDR2 FQGNSA. Trimming took 2 bases from V and 5 from J; bases not matched to a gene: 9. The CDR3 is 17 residues long.

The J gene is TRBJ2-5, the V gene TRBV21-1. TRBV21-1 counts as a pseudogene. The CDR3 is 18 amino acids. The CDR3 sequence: CASSEAGLVQPSQETQYF. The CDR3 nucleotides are TGTGCCAGCAGCGAGGCTGGGCTAGTTCAGCCCAGCCAGGAGACCCAGTACTTC.